This T cell receptor beta chain was found in a study of T cell repertoires in cytomegalovirus infection. Study in general: Public signatures in TCR beta pointed to CMV infection and matching HLA type.

This clonotype was recorded at least ten times. Its matching antigen is unknown. V lost 3 bases to trimming and J lost 1 base; unmatched junction nucleotides: 3. Germline-derived CDR1 and CDR2 are SGHVS and FNYEAQ. This CDR3 contains 15 residues. TCRdb called the reads again in MiXCR, with one record for every CDR3 protein. The table has around 100,000 distinct CDR3 sequences, over 9% seen once. The sample taken for sequencing was PBMCs, sequenced either directly or after in vitro stimulation (not recorded which). This clonotype was sampled from a human donor in good health (CMV status not recorded). Some clones in this sample may be carry-over from other donors' samples. The chain combines TRBV7-6 with TRBJ2-7; 10 bases agree with TRBD2. The CDR3 here is CASSFQTSGSYEQYF. The CDR3 DNA is TGTGCCAGCAGCTTTCAGACTAGCGGGTCCTACGAGCAGTACTTC. The full variable domain, in which reference TRBV7-6 and TRBJ2-7 provide the parts outside the CDR3, is GAGVSQSPRYKVTKRGQDVALRCDPISGHVSLYWYRQALGQGPEFLTYFNYEAQQDKSGLPNDRFSAERPEGSISTLTIQRTEQRDSAMYRCASSFQTSGSYEQYFGPGTRLTVT.